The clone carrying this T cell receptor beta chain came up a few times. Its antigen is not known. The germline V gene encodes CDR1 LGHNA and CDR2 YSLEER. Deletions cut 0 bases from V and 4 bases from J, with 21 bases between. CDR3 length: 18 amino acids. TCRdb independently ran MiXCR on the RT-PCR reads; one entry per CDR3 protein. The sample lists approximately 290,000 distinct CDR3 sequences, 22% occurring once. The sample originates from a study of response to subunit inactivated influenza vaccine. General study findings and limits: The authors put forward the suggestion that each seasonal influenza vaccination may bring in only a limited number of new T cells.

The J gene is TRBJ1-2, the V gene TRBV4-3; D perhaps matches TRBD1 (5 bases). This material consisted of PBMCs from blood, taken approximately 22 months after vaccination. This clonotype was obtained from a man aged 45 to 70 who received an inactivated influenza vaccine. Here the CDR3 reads CASSQDPRDGYHRYGYTF. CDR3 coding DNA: TGCGCCAGCAGCCAAGACCCCCGGGACGGATATCACCGCTATGGCTACACCTTC.